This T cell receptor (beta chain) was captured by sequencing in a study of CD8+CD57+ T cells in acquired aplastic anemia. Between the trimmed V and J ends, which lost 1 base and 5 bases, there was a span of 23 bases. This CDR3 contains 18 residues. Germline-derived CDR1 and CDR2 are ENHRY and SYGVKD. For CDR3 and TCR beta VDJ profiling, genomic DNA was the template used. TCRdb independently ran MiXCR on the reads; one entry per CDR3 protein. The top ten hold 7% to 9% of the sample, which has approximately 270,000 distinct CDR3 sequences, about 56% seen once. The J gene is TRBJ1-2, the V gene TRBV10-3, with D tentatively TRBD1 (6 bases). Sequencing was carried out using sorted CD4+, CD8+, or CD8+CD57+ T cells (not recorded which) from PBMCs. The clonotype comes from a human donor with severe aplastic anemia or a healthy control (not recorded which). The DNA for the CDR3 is TGTGCCATCAGTGAGTGGGCTCCAAACCTAACAGGGAGGTATGGCTACACCTTC. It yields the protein CAISEWAPNLTGRYGYTF.